The 23 T cell receptor beta chains below were found in one sample sequenced in a study of blood T cell repertoires in COVID-19. Using immunoSEQ multiplex PCR, the repertoire was profiled, and TCRdb retains in-frame clones only, with some absent. In the table there are 120,000 to 150,000 clones, roughly 89% of which are singletons. The specimen was peripheral blood. The receptor source for this set is a woman aged 45-65 years with acute or convalescent COVID-19.

The chain carries TRBV7-3 and TRBJ2-6, with D possibly being TRBD2 (6 bases). This CDR3 has 17 residues. In germline, CDR1 is SGHTA, CDR2 FQGTGA. V was trimmed by 1 base and J by 0 bases, leaving 10 bases between them. The CDR3 DNA reads TGTGCCAGCAGCTTAAGGGAGGTCCCCTCTGGGGCCAACGTCCTGACTTTC. It translates to CASSLREVPSGANVLTF. Based on the CDR3 plus reference TRBV7-3 and TRBJ2-6, the full variable domain is GAGVSQTPSNKVTEKGKYVELRCDPISGHTALYWYRQSLGQGPEFLIYFQGTGAADDSGLPNDRFFAVRPEGSVSTLKIQRTERGDSAVYLCASSLREVPSGANVLTFGAGSRLTVL.

V and J are TRBV12-5 and TRBJ1-2; D ambiguous. Germline loops: CDR1 LGHNT, CDR2 FRNRAP. V lost 3 bases and J 4 bases, leaving 12 bases between the germline ends. There are 14 residues in the CDR3. CDR3 in DNA: TGTGCTAGTGGTTTAAACGGGGAAACCTATGGCTACACCTTC. The encoded protein is CASGLNGETYGYTF. The full variable domain, in which reference TRBV12-5 and TRBJ1-2 provide the parts outside the CDR3, is DARVTQTPRHKVTEMGQEVTMRCQPILGHNTVFWYRQTMMQGLELLAYFRNRAPLDDSGMPKDRFSAEMPDATLATLKIQPSEPRDSAVYFCASGLNGETYGYTFGSGTRLTVV.

The chain carries TRBV5-1 and TRBJ1-1; 8 bases match TRBD1. Germline V gene sequence: CDR1 SGHRS, CDR2 YFSETQ. The CDR3 has 13 amino acids. Unmatched junction bases numbered 2, after V lost 3 bases and J lost 4 bases. This chain's CDR3 is CASSYTGGTEAFF. CDR3 nucleotide sequence: TGCGCCAGCAGCTACACAGGGGGCACTGAAGCTTTCTTT.

The gene calls are TRBV5-6 and TRBJ2-7, with 10 bases matching TRBD2. Germline values: CDR1 SGHDT, CDR2 YYEEEE. With 0 bases clipped from V and 3 bases from J, the junction kept 0 bases outside the gene matches. The CDR3 has 14 amino acids. The CDR3 sequence: CASSLGTSGYEQYF. The CDR3 DNA is TGTGCCAGCAGCTTGGGGACTAGCGGCTACGAGCAGTACTTC.

The chain carries TRBV2 and TRBJ2-3; 8 bases map to TRBD2. V was pared by 4 bases and J by 4 bases, with 4 bases of the junction left unmatched. The CDR3 has 14 residues. Germline V lookup: CDR1 SNHLY, CDR2 FYNNEI. The CDR3 DNA reads TGTGCCAGCAGTGTCGGGAGGGTTGCAGATACGCAGTATTTT. Translation gives CASSVGRVADTQYF. Supplemented by reference TRBV2 and TRBJ2-3, the full variable domain reads EPEVTQTPSHQVTQMGQEVILRCVPISNHLYFYWYRQILGQKVEFLVSFYNNEISEKSEIFDDQFSVERPDGSNFTLKIRSTKLEDSAMYFCASSVGRVADTQYFGPGTRLTVL.

The chain links TRBV5-1 to TRBJ1-3, with 8 bases identical to TRBD1. This CDR3 is 15 amino acids long. J was trimmed by 1 base and V by 0 bases; bases with no gene match: 0. Germline CDR1 and CDR2: SGHRS and YFSETQ. CDR3 in DNA: TGCGCCAGCAGCTTGGGGACAGGGTCTGGAAACACCATATATTTT. Its protein product is CASSLGTGSGNTIYF.

This chain uses TRBV28 with TRBJ1-3; D is uncertain. The CDR3 length is 17 residues. Per the germline V gene, CDR1 is MDHEN and CDR2 is SYDVKM. The V and J ends lost 5 bases and 0 bases respectively, with 17 bases between them. As DNA, the CDR3 is TGTGCCAGCAGTCCCCTCCATAGCTTGGCCTCTGGAAACACCATATATTTT. This sequence encodes CASSPLHSLASGNTIYF.

This chain links TRBV9 with TRBJ1-5; D is uncertain. Germline V gene data show CDR1 as SGDLS and CDR2 as YYNGEE. This CDR3 has 12 amino acids. V shed 5 bases and J shed 5 bases, with 8 bases lying between them. DNA for the CDR3: TGTGCCAGCAGGTCTGGAGATCAGCCCCAGCATTTT. This translates into CASRSGDQPQHF.

The chain couples TRBV7-3 to TRBJ1-1; the D is unclear. The CDR3 covers 13 residues. V gave up 1 base and J gave up 1 base, with 4 bases separating them. Germline lookup yields CDR1 SGHTA and CDR2 FQGTGA. CDR3 in amino acids: CASSLIQNTEAFF. Here the CDR3 DNA reads TGTGCCAGCAGCTTAATTCAGAACACTGAAGCTTTCTTT.

This chain joins TRBV23-1 and TRBJ1-5; 7 positions match TRBD1. TRBV23-1 is marked as an open reading frame, function uncertain. This CDR3 is built from 15 residues. With V trimmed by 0 bases and J by 6 bases, 5 bases remained unmatched. The CDR3 protein is CASSQSKGGGQPQHF. CDR3 in DNA: TGCGCCAGCAGTCAATCGAAAGGGGGCGGTCAGCCCCAGCATTTT.

CDR3 residues: CASSPRQGSGNTIYF. DNA of the CDR3: TGTGCCAGCAGCCCTCGACAGGGCTCTGGAAACACCATATATTTT. The chain is built from TRBV7-9 and TRBJ1-3; 7 bases match TRBD1. V was clipped by 5 bases and J by 0 bases; unmatched bases: 4. CDR3 length: 15 amino acids. The V gene's germline CDR1 is SEHNR and CDR2 FQNEAQ (reference sequence).

A few counts support this clone. V and J are TRBV5-4 and TRBJ2-2; D is perhaps TRBD2 (6 bases). V lost 4 bases and J lost 1, with 17 bases in between. The CDR3 totals 17 residues. Germline CDR1 SGHNT, CDR2 YYREEE (reference sequence). CDR3 region: CASSLGRLAKNTGELFF. The DNA for the CDR3 is TGTGCCAGCAGCCTGGGAAGGCTAGCGAAGAACACCGGGGAGCTGTTTTTT.

J is TRBJ1-6 and V is TRBV4-1, with D tentatively TRBD1 (6 bases). The CDR3 is 15 residues long. Per germline, CDR1 MGHRA and CDR2 YSYEKL. V was shortened by 1 base and J by 7 bases, with 11 bases between the two germline ends. CDR3 nucleotides: TGCGCCAGCAGCCAAGCACAGGGACGAAATTCACCCCTCCACTTT. Translated, it gives CASSQAQGRNSPLHF.

The gene calls are TRBV7-9 and TRBJ1-2; 7 bases match TRBD1. The germline V gene has CDR1 SEHNR and CDR2 FQNEAQ (reference sequence). V lost 5 bases, J lost 3 bases, and 9 bases stayed unmatched. This CDR3 spans 15 amino acids. The CDR3 region is CASSRHRGEDYGYTF. The CDR3, as DNA: TGTGCCAGCAGCCGCCACAGGGGAGAGGACTATGGCTACACCTTC.

The J gene is TRBJ1-2, the V gene TRBV11-2; TRBD1 aligns across 7 bases. The V and J ends lost 5 bases and 6 bases, in that order; junction bases with no gene match: 15. Looked up from germline, CDR1 is SGHAT and CDR2 is FQNNGV. The CDR3 has 16 amino acids. The CDR3 coding sequence is TGTGCCAGCAGCGCTTATCAGGGGGGTGGGGAAGATGGCTACACCTTC. Its protein is CASSAYQGGGEDGYTF.

The V and J genes are TRBV25-1 and TRBJ2-1; TRBD1 matches 11 bases. The CDR3 loop spans 17 amino acids. V dropped 1 base and J dropped 2; count of bases not matched to a gene: 4. Germline CDR1 reads MGHDK; CDR2 reads SYGVNS. This CDR3 reads CASSELRGQGAYNEQFF. The CDR3 DNA reads as TGTGCCAGCAGTGAATTGAGGGGACAGGGGGCCTACAATGAGCAGTTCTTC.

The chain couples TRBV9 to TRBJ2-1, with 15 positions matching TRBD2. J gave up 5 bases and V 0 bases, and 6 bases lay outside the gene matches. From germline, CDR1 is SGDLS and CDR2 YYNGEE. This CDR3 spans 18 amino acids. The CDR3 DNA reads as TGTGCCAGCAGCGTAGGCTCGGGACTAGCGGGAGGTAACAATGAGCAGTTCTTC. It translates to CASSVGSGLAGGNNEQFF.

The chain links TRBV3-1 (or the pseudogene TRBV3-2) to TRBJ1-2; 8 positions agree with TRBD1. CDR3 length: 15 residues. V was pared by 3 bases and J by 2 bases, with 5 bases of the junction left unmatched. The germline CDR1 and CDR2 sequences are LGHDT and YNNKEL (reference sequence). CDR3 DNA sequence: TGTGCCAGCAGCCAGGACAGGGTTGCCAACTATGGCTACACCTTC. Translating it yields CASSQDRVANYGYTF.

This sequence joins TRBV14 and TRBJ2-1; 9 bases align to TRBD2. Germline V lookup: CDR1 SGHDN, CDR2 FVKESK. V trimming: 5 bases; J trimming: 3 bases; junction bases outside the gene matches: 5. This CDR3 comprises 15 residues. CDR3 residues: CASSRAREGYNEQFF. The CDR3 DNA reads TGTGCCAGCAGCAGGGCGCGGGAGGGCTACAATGAGCAGTTCTTC.

The chain recombines TRBV7-7 with TRBJ2-5, with 11 nucleotides matching TRBD2. Germline CDR1 and CDR2: SSHAT and FNYEAQ (reference sequence). Trimming cost V 1 base and J 4 bases; bases outside gene matches: 2. CDR3 length equals 15 residues. CDR3: CASSLGSGRGETQYF. As DNA, the CDR3 is TGTGCCAGCAGCTTAGGTAGCGGGAGGGGAGAGACCCAGTACTTC.

The chain combines TRBV19 with TRBJ2-2; D is possibly TRBD2 (6 bases). The ends were cut back, 1 base at V and 4 bases at J, with 7 bases in the middle. The V gene's germline CDR1 is LNHDA and CDR2 SQIVND (reference sequence). CDR3 length: 14 amino acids. The CDR3 coding sequence is TGTGCCAGTAGTATAGGCGGGACCACCGGGGAGCTGTTTTTT. Protein sequence: CASSIGGTTGELFF.

The chain has TRBV7-3 and TRBJ2-3; D is possibly TRBD1 (6 bases). V was cut by 5 bases and J by 4 bases, with 13 bases left in between. The V gene's germline CDR1 is SGHTA and CDR2 FQGTGA. This CDR3 has 14 amino acids. Here the CDR3 DNA reads TGTGCCAGCAGCCGTCAACAGGGCCCAGATACGCAGTATTTT. Translated, it gives CASSRQQGPDTQYF.

This rearrangement joins TRBV7-9 to TRBJ1-5; a weak D match, TRBD1 (6 bases). Germline loops: CDR1 SEHNR, CDR2 FQNEAQ (reference sequence). V was trimmed by 8 bases and J by 1 base, leaving 12 bases between them. This CDR3 spans 14 amino acids. The CDR3 region has the DNA TGTGCCAGCGGCAGGGGAGGGAGCAATCAGCCCCAGCATTTT. Translated: CASGRGGSNQPQHF.